The TCR beta chain under discussion was sequenced for a study of blood T cell repertoires in COVID-19. Study-level information: PBMCs, B-cell-depleted T cells, or T cells were the source of the cDNA or gDNA that made up the material.

Germline CDR1 LGHNA, CDR2 YNFKEQ. This CDR3 has 16 amino acids. V shed 6 bases and J 2 bases; nucleotides not matched to a gene: 10. Under the authors' procedure: For nucleated cells, counts were estimated from reference gene primer amplification. TCRdb keeps only in-frame clones here, not all; method: immunoSEQ multiplex PCR. V and J calls and clone size come straight from that table; D and trimming were deduced from the DNA. The sample gives around 190,000 clones, roughly 90% of which show up once; roughly a sixth is in the top ten. This chain links TRBV4-2 with TRBJ2-1; 7 nucleotides align to TRBD2. The sample was peripheral blood. The clonotype comes from a man aged 45-60 years with COVID-19, enrolled during active disease. The CDR3 protein is CASRDPGGTPYNEQFF. CDR3 nucleotide sequence: TGTGCCAGCAGGGACCCCGGGGGGACCCCCTACAATGAGCAGTTCTTC.